This T cell receptor (beta chain) was observed in a study of T cells after yellow fever vaccination (dated by TCRdb to 2018 to 2020). With regard to the full study: The SMART-Seq v4 Ultra Low Input RNA kit was used to prepare libraries from fractions with low cell numbers. To track T-cell clones before and after primary and booster YFV17D yellow fever vaccination, bulk TCR alpha and beta repertoires were sequenced longitudinally. The cohort comprised two healthy male donors, one aged 18 to 30 and one aged 30 to 40 years. Blood was drawn at multiple timepoints before and after primary and secondary immunization, with bulk PBMC replicates and cell subsets isolated.

Synthesis of TCR cDNA relied on 5'RACE template switching, a step that introduced a universal primer site along with unique molecular identifiers. Priming of cDNA synthesis was performed from both the TCR alpha and TCR beta constant segments. Library amplification involved two PCR steps, and the second step added sample barcodes and sequencing adapters. Libraries were sequenced on Illumina HiSeq 2500 (2x100 bp) or NovaSeq (2x150 bp). The authors' pipeline ran thus. Demultiplexing of reads and collapsing into UMI consensus sequences were performed with MIGEC, and V(D)J alignment was carried out with MiXCR. Vaccine-responding clonotypes were identified with edgeR using replicate PBMC samples, with FDR below 0.01 and a log2 fold change above 5 up to day 15 being required. CD4 or CD8 identity was assigned to each bulk clonotype according to whether the clonotype was present at higher abundance in the sequenced CD4 repertoire or the sequenced CD8 repertoire. The raw public data were reprocessed by TCRdb itself: fastp quality trimming at Q25, MiXCR clonotype calling, in-frame beta chains only. Under each unique CDR3 protein, matching rows form one entry showing the most common genes and DNA. The V and J calls here are based on TCRdb, not the publication. This sample lists more than 450,000 distinct CDR3 sequences; 20% to 25% were detected once. The ten biggest clones cover around 16% of the sample.

There are 11 amino acids in the CDR3, from cysteine to valine inclusive. The entry retains the CDR3 DNA only, 33 bases that are in frame from base 1. This clonotype was found a few times. No cognate antigen has been identified for it. Qualities for individual bases were not recorded, and no much larger clone is one base off. What the work shows at the level of the full study, not this receptor alone: A small share of clonotypes was detected in both CD4 and CD8 compartments, with the overlap likely arising from convergent recombination. Computational filtering was needed because FACS-sorted repertoires could contain abundant contaminating clonotypes from the bulk population. Only a couple of donors were included in the study, so the extent to which the findings can be generalized is limited. After the booster, most clones that had expanded after primary vaccination were detected again (about 97% of CD4 and around 88% of CD8), suggesting broad maintenance of memory. The secondary T-cell response was weaker than the primary response but faster, peaking on day 5 instead of day 15.

Reading the label with the study, this specimen's treatment or condition is: live attenuated yellow fever vaccine strain. At every blood-draw timepoint, two biological replicates of bulk PBMCs were collected. A standard Ficoll-Paque protocol was used to isolate PBMCs from peripheral blood. TriZol was used to extract RNA from bulk PBMCs, from CD4 and CD8 fractions, and from dextramer-positive and dextramer-negative fractions. The clonotype comes from a man between 18 and 29 years old who received the YFV17D yellow fever vaccine. The chain is assembled from TRBV1 and TRBJ2-7; no check of the table's D call, TRBD1, against the DNA was made. TRBV1 is given as a pseudogene. The specimen comprised PBMCs, sampled 20 to 25 days after the first yellow fever vaccination. For the CDR3, the sequence is CTSSPPREQYV. Here is the DNA: TGCACCAGCAGCCCCCCCCGCGAGCAGTACGTC.